A selection of T cell receptor beta chains follows, all from one sample in a study of blood T cell repertoires in COVID-19. Libraries were prepared by immunoSEQ multiplex PCR; TCRdb keeps only in-frame clonotypes and omits some of them. Among under 250,000 clones listed, 75% to 90% were seen once. Sample: PBMCs or T cells enriched from blood (not recorded which). These TCRs come from a woman aged 40 to 49 who had been exposed to COVID-19. Each CDR3 is given with its conserved first and last residue. The D gene is left open where the match is weak. Not all rows give a size; the values are once, few, many and, for expanded clones, a class.

CDR3 protein | CDR3 DNA | clone size | V gene | D gene | J gene
CASKGLAGSNEQFF | TGTGCCAGTAAGGGACTAGCGGGGAGCAATGAGCAGTTCTTC | - | TRBV19 | TRBD2 | TRBJ2-1
CATGQGTLGANVLTF | TGTGCCACCGGACAGGGAACGTTGGGGGCCAACGTCCTGACTTTC | - | TRBV28 | TRBD1 | TRBJ2-6
CASSSVLPSTDTQYF | TGTGCCAGCAGTTCGGTGCTTCCTAGCACAGATACGCAGTATTTT | - | TRBV6-5 | - | TRBJ2-3
CATSDSKTALRHEQFF | TGTGCCACCAGTGATTCAAAGACGGCCCTGAGGCATGAGCAGTTCTTC | - | TRBV24-1 | - | TRBJ2-1
CASSQGGSYNSPLHF | TGTGCCAGCAGCCAAGGAGGGTCCTATAATTCACCCCTCCACTTT | - | TRBV4-2 | - | TRBJ1-6
CASRGQDSYEQYF | TGTGCCAGCAGGGGACAGGACTCCTACGAGCAGTACTTC | - | TRBV6-6 | TRBD1 | TRBJ2-7
CASSSSGTDTQYF | TGTGCCAGCAGCTCTAGCGGGACCGATACGCAGTATTTT | - | TRBV7-2 | TRBD2 | TRBJ2-3
CSVVEGAEAFF | TGCAGCGTTGTGGAGGGCGCTGAAGCTTTCTTT | - | TRBV29-1 | - | TRBJ1-1
CASSILGQVISIQYF | TGTGCCAGTAGTATTCTTGGACAGGTTATTAGCATTCAGTACTTC | - | TRBV19 | TRBD1 | TRBJ2-4
CASKSSGNSYEQYF | TGTGCCAGCAAGTCGAGCGGGAACTCCTACGAGCAGTACTTC | - | TRBV3-1/TRBV3-2 | TRBD2 | TRBJ2-7
CSVVFRTDYSYEQYF | TGCAGCGTTGTCTTTCGGACTGATTACTCCTACGAGCAGTACTTC | few | TRBV29-1 | - | TRBJ2-7
CASSLLETGAAKNIQYF | TGTGCCAGCAGCTTGCTCGAGACAGGGGCAGCCAAAAACATTCAGTACTTC | - | TRBV5-1 | TRBD1 | TRBJ2-4
CAWITTGAPSNSPLHF | TGTGCCTGGATAACCACAGGGGCCCCCAGTAATTCACCCCTCCACTTT | - | TRBV30 | TRBD1 | TRBJ1-6
CASSPGSLFVQPQHF | TGTGCCAGCTCACCAGGGAGCCTTTTCGTTCAGCCCCAGCATTTT | - | TRBV18 | - | TRBJ1-5
CATLNSGTTNSPLHF | TGTGCCACATTAAATTCGGGGACAACTAATTCACCCCTCCACTTT | - | TRBV2 | - | TRBJ1-6
CASSQDLLGGGGETQYF | TGCGCCAGCAGCCAAGACCTACTCGGGGGCGGGGGGGAGACCCAGTACTTC | - | TRBV4-3 | TRBD2 | TRBJ2-5
CSASIGAADSPLHF | TGCAGTGCTAGTATAGGGGCCGCGGATTCACCCCTCCACTTT | few | TRBV20-1 | - | TRBJ1-6
CASRTPGGYGYTF | TGTGCCAGCAGAACTCCAGGGGGCTATGGCTACACCTTC | - | TRBV12-3/TRBV12-4 | TRBD1 | TRBJ1-2
CASSRTGDGNTIYF | TGTGCCAGCAGCAGGACAGGGGACGGAAACACCATATATTTT | - | TRBV5-1 | TRBD1 | TRBJ1-3
CASSPGLAKNIQYF | TGTGCCAGCTCACCGGGACTAGCCAAAAACATTCAGTACTTC | once | TRBV18 | - | TRBJ2-4
CASSFQGARGRDTQYF | TGTGCCAGCAGCTTTCAGGGGGCGCGTGGGAGGGATACGCAGTATTTT | few | TRBV5-6 | TRBD1 | TRBJ2-3
CATSDRMVGELFF | TGTGCCACCTCGGACAGGATGGTCGGGGAGCTGTTTTTT | - | TRBV2 | TRBD1 | TRBJ2-2
CASSPDGGIGYTF | TGTGCCAGCTCACCGGATGGGGGGATCGGCTACACCTTC | - | TRBV18 | - | TRBJ1-2
CASSLEPQPYGYTF | TGTGCCAGCAGCTTAGAACCACAACCCTATGGCTACACCTTC | - | TRBV7-2 | - | TRBJ1-2
CASSLPTSLEKLFF | TGTGCCAGCAGTCTACCCACGTCCCTGGAAAAACTGTTTTTT | - | TRBV28 | - | TRBJ1-4
CASSPIMTVLAKNIQYF | TGTGCCAGCAGCCCCATAATGACAGTCTTAGCCAAAAACATTCAGTACTTC | - | TRBV7-9 | - | TRBJ2-4
CASSDRLAGGRETQYF | TGTGCCAGCAGCGACCGACTAGCGGGGGGGCGAGAGACCCAGTACTTC | - | TRBV7-2 | TRBD2 | TRBJ2-5
CASSQDHRRGHSPLHF | TGTGCCAGCAGCCAAGATCATCGCAGGGGGCATTCACCCCTCCACTTT | many | TRBV3-1/TRBV3-2 | TRBD1 | TRBJ1-6
CASSYSRQSEAFF | TGTGCCAGCAGTTACTCCCGACAGTCGGAAGCTTTCTTT | - | TRBV6-5 | - | TRBJ1-1
CAWSVNGRNQPQHF | TGTGCCTGGAGTGTAAATGGCCGCAATCAGCCCCAGCATTTT | - | TRBV30 | - | TRBJ1-5
CASRQLPANTGELFF | TGTGCCTCCCGCCAGTTACCCGCGAACACCGGGGAGCTGTTTTTT | - | TRBV19 | - | TRBJ2-2
CASTRGLAGGPWQFF | TGTGCCAGCACCAGGGGGCTAGCGGGGGGGCCTTGGCAGTTCTTC | - | TRBV28 | TRBD2 | TRBJ2-1
CASSGGTNYQPQHF | TGTGCCAGCAGTGGAGGGACTAATTATCAGCCCCAGCATTTT | - | TRBV2 | - | TRBJ1-5
CASSLSRDTSTYSNQPQHF | TGTGCCAGCTCACTCTCCCGGGACACCTCGACATATAGCAATCAGCCCCAGCATTTT | - | TRBV18 | - | TRBJ1-5
CASSAGGAEFTDTQYF | TGTGCCAGCAGCGCCGGGGGGGCGGAGTTCACAGATACGCAGTATTTT | - | TRBV9 | TRBD2 | TRBJ2-3
CASSWAGTGSETQYF | TGTGCCAGCAGCTGGGCCGGGACAGGGTCAGAGACCCAGTACTTC | - | TRBV7-2 | TRBD1 | TRBJ2-5
CAWSVTALLDGYTF | TGTGCCTGGAGTGTCACAGCCCTCCTGGATGGCTACACCTTC | - | TRBV30 | - | TRBJ1-2
CASSQARDRAYEQYF | TGCGCCAGCAGCCAAGCCCGGGACAGGGCTTACGAGCAGTACTTC | - | TRBV4-3 | TRBD1 | TRBJ2-7
CASSFQGPYTEAFF | TGCGCCAGCAGCTTTCAGGGGCCCTACACTGAAGCTTTCTTT | - | TRBV5-1 | - | TRBJ1-1
CASGSWATSPLHF | TGTGCCAGCGGCAGCTGGGCGACTTCACCCCTCCACTTT | - | TRBV27 | - | TRBJ1-6
CASNGGGGLGYTF | TGTGCCAGCAATGGAGGAGGGGGCCTTGGCTACACCTTC | - | TRBV2 | TRBD1 | TRBJ1-2
CASRKSMGQNYEQYF | TGTGCCAGCCGGAAGTCGATGGGGCAAAACTACGAGCAGTACTTC | - | TRBV19 | - | TRBJ2-7